A selection of T cell receptor beta chains follows, all from one sample in a study of molecular identifiers for immune sequencing clone quantification. TCRdb passed the PCR reads through MiXCR, listing each CDR3 protein once. The sample holds 8,500 to 11,000 distinct CDR3 sequences, over 15% seen once. The sequenced material came from naive CD8+ T cells from blood, with Jurkat cell RNA spiked in. The receptor source for this set is a human donor in good health. Some libraries in this study had Jurkat cell RNA spiked in. Each CDR3 is given with its conserved first and last residue. Fields, in order: V gene, clone size, D gene, J gene, CDR3 DNA, CDR3 protein. D genes are given only for firm matches. Rows may omit the clone size; those that give it use once, few, many or a size class.

V gene: TRBV11-3; clone size: many; D gene: NA; J gene: TRBJ2-7; CDR3 DNA: TGTGCCAGCAGCGGCAGGGATTTCGAATCCTACGAGCAGTACTTC; CDR3 protein: CASSGRDFESYEQYF
V gene: TRBV6-1; clone size: medium-sized; D gene: TRBD1; J gene: TRBJ2-1; CDR3 DNA: TGTGCCAGCAGTAGCACCGGGACAGGATACAATGAGCAGTTCTTC; CDR3 protein: CASSSTGTGYNEQFF
V gene: TRBV20-1; clone size: medium-sized; D gene: NA; J gene: TRBJ1-2; CDR3 DNA: TGCAGTGCTAGCTCCCCTCTACTGACAGTCCACCGAGTCTTC; CDR3 protein: CSASSPLLTVHRVF
V gene: TRBV7-9; clone size: NA; D gene: NA; J gene: TRBJ2-7; CDR3 DNA: TGTGCCAGCAGCTTCCGTGCCGCCTACGAGCAGTACTTC; CDR3 protein: CASSFRAAYEQYF
V gene: TRBV20-1; clone size: few; D gene: NA; J gene: TRBJ1-2; CDR3 DNA: TGCAGTGCTTTTGACAGGCGCGGCTACACCTTC; CDR3 protein: CSAFDRRGYTF
V gene: TRBV25-1; clone size: many; D gene: NA; J gene: TRBJ1-1; CDR3 DNA: TGTGCCAGCAGCAAGGGCAGGGAAGCTTTCTTT; CDR3 protein: CASSKGREAFF
V gene: TRBV20-1; clone size: many; D gene: NA; J gene: TRBJ2-3; CDR3 DNA: TGCAGTGCTAGAGATATGGGTCGCGGGGGCACAGATACGCAGTATTTT; CDR3 protein: CSARDMGRGGTDTQYF
V gene: TRBV7-8; clone size: many; D gene: NA; J gene: TRBJ2-4; CDR3 DNA: TGTGCCAGCTCGGCGGTCACCAAAAACATTCAGTACTTC; CDR3 protein: CASSAVTKNIQYF
V gene: TRBV29-1; clone size: many; D gene: TRBD2; J gene: TRBJ2-1; CDR3 DNA: TGCAGCGTCGAACTAGCGGGGGTTACTCGTGGTATTGAGCAGTTCTTC; CDR3 protein: CSVELAGVTRGIEQFF
V gene: TRBV25-1; clone size: many; D gene: NA; J gene: TRBJ2-7; CDR3 DNA: TGTGCCAGCAGTGCGCTTGGCCGCGAGCAGTACTTC; CDR3 protein: CASSALGREQYF
V gene: TRBV4-1; clone size: medium-sized; D gene: NA; J gene: TRBJ2-7; CDR3 DNA: TGCGCCAGCAGCCAAGTGCCAGGGGCATCCTACGAGCAGTACTTC; CDR3 protein: CASSQVPGASYEQYF
V gene: TRBV4-1; clone size: medium-sized; D gene: TRBD1; J gene: TRBJ1-2; CDR3 DNA: TGCGCCAGCAGCCAAGAAGTAGGGACAGGGGCCTATGGCTACACCTTC; CDR3 protein: CASSQEVGTGAYGYTF
V gene: TRBV2; clone size: medium-sized; D gene: NA; J gene: TRBJ2-5; CDR3 DNA: TGTGCCAGCAGGGAGGGTGGGACTTACCTCCTAGCGAAACAAGAGACCCAGTACTTC; CDR3 protein: CASREGGTYLLAKQETQYF
V gene: TRBV29-1; clone size: medium-sized; D gene: NA; J gene: TRBJ2-7; CDR3 DNA: TGCAGCGTTGTTCCCGGGACAAATCCCTACGAGCAGTACTTC; CDR3 protein: CSVVPGTNPYEQYF
V gene: TRBV7-9; clone size: medium-sized; D gene: TRBD2; J gene: TRBJ2-5; CDR3 DNA: TGTGCCAGCAGCCCGCTGACTAGCGACCAAGAGACCCAGTACTTC; CDR3 protein: CASSPLTSDQETQYF
V gene: TRBV12-3/TRBV12-4; clone size: many; D gene: NA; J gene: TRBJ2-5; CDR3 DNA: TGTGCCAGCAGGGAAAGGGACTACCAAGAGACCCAGTACTTC; CDR3 protein: CASRERDYQETQYF
V gene: TRBV27; clone size: medium-sized; D gene: NA; J gene: TRBJ1-4; CDR3 DNA: TGTGCCAGCAGGGAGGACGTCTGGGATGAAAAACTGTTTTTT; CDR3 protein: CASREDVWDEKLFF
V gene: TRBV5-1; clone size: many; D gene: NA; J gene: TRBJ2-2; CDR3 DNA: TGCGCCAGCAGCTCTACTTTCGGGGAGCTGTTTTTT; CDR3 protein: CASSSTFGELFF
V gene: TRBV5-6; clone size: few; D gene: NA; J gene: TRBJ1-1; CDR3 DNA: TGTGCCAGCAGCACAGCCGACAGCCCAAAACGGAACACTGAAGCTTTCTTT; CDR3 protein: CASSTADSPKRNTEAFF
V gene: TRBV13; clone size: medium-sized; D gene: TRBD2; J gene: TRBJ2-1; CDR3 DNA: TGTGCCAGCAGCTCCAGCGGGGAGGGCCCTGGCGATGAGCAGTTCTTC; CDR3 protein: CASSSSGEGPGDEQFF
V gene: TRBV27; clone size: medium-sized; D gene: NA; J gene: TRBJ1-5; CDR3 DNA: TGTGCCAGCAGTCCACTTGGCGGGCGCTATCAGCCCCAGCATTTT; CDR3 protein: CASSPLGGRYQPQHF
V gene: TRBV7-2; clone size: medium-sized; D gene: NA; J gene: TRBJ2-6; CDR3 DNA: TGTGCCAGCAGCTTAGAATATCGCGGGCGAAGCTCTGGGGCCAACGTCCTGACTTTC; CDR3 protein: CASSLEYRGRSSGANVLTF
V gene: TRBV12-3/TRBV12-4; clone size: NA; D gene: TRBD1; J gene: TRBJ2-7; CDR3 DNA: TGTGCCAGCAGCCTTAGAGGACAGGGTCCCTACGAGCAGTACTTC; CDR3 protein: CASSLRGQGPYEQYF
V gene: TRBV29-1; clone size: NA; D gene: TRBD2; J gene: TRBJ2-1; CDR3 DNA: TGCAGCGTTGGGCTAGCGGACTACAATGAGCAGTTCTTC; CDR3 protein: CSVGLADYNEQFF
V gene: TRBV6-2/TRBV6-3; clone size: many; D gene: NA; J gene: TRBJ2-6; CDR3 DNA: TGTGCCAGCGCCAGGGTAGATTCCGGGGCCAACGTCCTGACTTTC; CDR3 protein: CASARVDSGANVLTF
V gene: TRBV7-9; clone size: medium-sized; D gene: NA; J gene: TRBJ2-5; CDR3 DNA: TGTGCCAGCAGCTTAGTTGAGGAGCCCCAAGAGACCCAGTACTTC; CDR3 protein: CASSLVEEPQETQYF
V gene: TRBV6-6; clone size: many; D gene: TRBD2; J gene: TRBJ2-5; CDR3 DNA: TGTGCCAGCAGTCCCAAGGTGGTAGCGGGCACGCCTGCGAAGACCCAGTACTTC; CDR3 protein: CASSPKVVAGTPAKTQYF
V gene: TRBV7-8; clone size: medium-sized; D gene: TRBD1; J gene: TRBJ1-5; CDR3 DNA: TGTGCCAGCAGCTCTGGGAGCCAGGGGGTCTATCAGCCCCAGCATTTT; CDR3 protein: CASSSGSQGVYQPQHF
V gene: TRBV27; clone size: many; D gene: NA; J gene: TRBJ1-5; CDR3 DNA: TGTGCCAGCAGTTTAGGGAGTAATCAGCCCCAGCATTTT; CDR3 protein: CASSLGSNQPQHF
V gene: TRBV4-1; clone size: medium-sized; D gene: TRBD2; J gene: TRBJ2-7; CDR3 DNA: TGCGCCAGCAGCCAAGATCAAGGGAGCGGGAGAAGGTACGAGCAGTACTTC; CDR3 protein: CASSQDQGSGRRYEQYF
V gene: TRBV28; clone size: medium-sized; D gene: TRBD2; J gene: TRBJ2-7; CDR3 DNA: TGTGCCAGCAGCCTAGCGGCCGCCAGCTCCTACGAGCAGTACTTC; CDR3 protein: CASSLAAASSYEQYF
V gene: TRBV24-1; clone size: medium-sized; D gene: NA; J gene: TRBJ2-3; CDR3 DNA: TGTGCCACCAGTGATTGGGGAGTGGCTAGCACAGATACGCAGTATTTT; CDR3 protein: CATSDWGVASTDTQYF
V gene: TRBV14; clone size: many; D gene: TRBD1; J gene: TRBJ2-1; CDR3 DNA: TGTGCCAGCAGCCAATTGACAGGGTTCGATGAGCAGTTCTTC; CDR3 protein: CASSQLTGFDEQFF
V gene: TRBV23-1; clone size: NA; D gene: NA; J gene: TRBJ2-5; CDR3 DNA: TGCGCCAACAGTCACCGAAGTGAGGGGGGAGAACAAGAGACCCAGTACTTC; CDR3 protein: CANSHRSEGGEQETQYF
V gene: TRBV4-1; clone size: medium-sized; D gene: TRBD2; J gene: TRBJ2-1; CDR3 DNA: TGCGCCAGCAGCCACCCTTGTAGGGCGGGAGGGCCATGCGAGCAGTTCTTC; CDR3 protein: CASSHPCRAGGPCEQFF
V gene: TRBV4-1; clone size: medium-sized; D gene: TRBD2; J gene: TRBJ2-7; CDR3 DNA: TGCGCCAGCAGCAAACTAGCGGGAGCCTACGAGCAGTACTTC; CDR3 protein: CASSKLAGAYEQYF
V gene: TRBV4-3; clone size: medium-sized; D gene: NA; J gene: TRBJ2-5; CDR3 DNA: TGCGCCAGCACTCTGGCGTCCTTAGGAGAGACCCAGTACTTC; CDR3 protein: CASTLASLGETQYF